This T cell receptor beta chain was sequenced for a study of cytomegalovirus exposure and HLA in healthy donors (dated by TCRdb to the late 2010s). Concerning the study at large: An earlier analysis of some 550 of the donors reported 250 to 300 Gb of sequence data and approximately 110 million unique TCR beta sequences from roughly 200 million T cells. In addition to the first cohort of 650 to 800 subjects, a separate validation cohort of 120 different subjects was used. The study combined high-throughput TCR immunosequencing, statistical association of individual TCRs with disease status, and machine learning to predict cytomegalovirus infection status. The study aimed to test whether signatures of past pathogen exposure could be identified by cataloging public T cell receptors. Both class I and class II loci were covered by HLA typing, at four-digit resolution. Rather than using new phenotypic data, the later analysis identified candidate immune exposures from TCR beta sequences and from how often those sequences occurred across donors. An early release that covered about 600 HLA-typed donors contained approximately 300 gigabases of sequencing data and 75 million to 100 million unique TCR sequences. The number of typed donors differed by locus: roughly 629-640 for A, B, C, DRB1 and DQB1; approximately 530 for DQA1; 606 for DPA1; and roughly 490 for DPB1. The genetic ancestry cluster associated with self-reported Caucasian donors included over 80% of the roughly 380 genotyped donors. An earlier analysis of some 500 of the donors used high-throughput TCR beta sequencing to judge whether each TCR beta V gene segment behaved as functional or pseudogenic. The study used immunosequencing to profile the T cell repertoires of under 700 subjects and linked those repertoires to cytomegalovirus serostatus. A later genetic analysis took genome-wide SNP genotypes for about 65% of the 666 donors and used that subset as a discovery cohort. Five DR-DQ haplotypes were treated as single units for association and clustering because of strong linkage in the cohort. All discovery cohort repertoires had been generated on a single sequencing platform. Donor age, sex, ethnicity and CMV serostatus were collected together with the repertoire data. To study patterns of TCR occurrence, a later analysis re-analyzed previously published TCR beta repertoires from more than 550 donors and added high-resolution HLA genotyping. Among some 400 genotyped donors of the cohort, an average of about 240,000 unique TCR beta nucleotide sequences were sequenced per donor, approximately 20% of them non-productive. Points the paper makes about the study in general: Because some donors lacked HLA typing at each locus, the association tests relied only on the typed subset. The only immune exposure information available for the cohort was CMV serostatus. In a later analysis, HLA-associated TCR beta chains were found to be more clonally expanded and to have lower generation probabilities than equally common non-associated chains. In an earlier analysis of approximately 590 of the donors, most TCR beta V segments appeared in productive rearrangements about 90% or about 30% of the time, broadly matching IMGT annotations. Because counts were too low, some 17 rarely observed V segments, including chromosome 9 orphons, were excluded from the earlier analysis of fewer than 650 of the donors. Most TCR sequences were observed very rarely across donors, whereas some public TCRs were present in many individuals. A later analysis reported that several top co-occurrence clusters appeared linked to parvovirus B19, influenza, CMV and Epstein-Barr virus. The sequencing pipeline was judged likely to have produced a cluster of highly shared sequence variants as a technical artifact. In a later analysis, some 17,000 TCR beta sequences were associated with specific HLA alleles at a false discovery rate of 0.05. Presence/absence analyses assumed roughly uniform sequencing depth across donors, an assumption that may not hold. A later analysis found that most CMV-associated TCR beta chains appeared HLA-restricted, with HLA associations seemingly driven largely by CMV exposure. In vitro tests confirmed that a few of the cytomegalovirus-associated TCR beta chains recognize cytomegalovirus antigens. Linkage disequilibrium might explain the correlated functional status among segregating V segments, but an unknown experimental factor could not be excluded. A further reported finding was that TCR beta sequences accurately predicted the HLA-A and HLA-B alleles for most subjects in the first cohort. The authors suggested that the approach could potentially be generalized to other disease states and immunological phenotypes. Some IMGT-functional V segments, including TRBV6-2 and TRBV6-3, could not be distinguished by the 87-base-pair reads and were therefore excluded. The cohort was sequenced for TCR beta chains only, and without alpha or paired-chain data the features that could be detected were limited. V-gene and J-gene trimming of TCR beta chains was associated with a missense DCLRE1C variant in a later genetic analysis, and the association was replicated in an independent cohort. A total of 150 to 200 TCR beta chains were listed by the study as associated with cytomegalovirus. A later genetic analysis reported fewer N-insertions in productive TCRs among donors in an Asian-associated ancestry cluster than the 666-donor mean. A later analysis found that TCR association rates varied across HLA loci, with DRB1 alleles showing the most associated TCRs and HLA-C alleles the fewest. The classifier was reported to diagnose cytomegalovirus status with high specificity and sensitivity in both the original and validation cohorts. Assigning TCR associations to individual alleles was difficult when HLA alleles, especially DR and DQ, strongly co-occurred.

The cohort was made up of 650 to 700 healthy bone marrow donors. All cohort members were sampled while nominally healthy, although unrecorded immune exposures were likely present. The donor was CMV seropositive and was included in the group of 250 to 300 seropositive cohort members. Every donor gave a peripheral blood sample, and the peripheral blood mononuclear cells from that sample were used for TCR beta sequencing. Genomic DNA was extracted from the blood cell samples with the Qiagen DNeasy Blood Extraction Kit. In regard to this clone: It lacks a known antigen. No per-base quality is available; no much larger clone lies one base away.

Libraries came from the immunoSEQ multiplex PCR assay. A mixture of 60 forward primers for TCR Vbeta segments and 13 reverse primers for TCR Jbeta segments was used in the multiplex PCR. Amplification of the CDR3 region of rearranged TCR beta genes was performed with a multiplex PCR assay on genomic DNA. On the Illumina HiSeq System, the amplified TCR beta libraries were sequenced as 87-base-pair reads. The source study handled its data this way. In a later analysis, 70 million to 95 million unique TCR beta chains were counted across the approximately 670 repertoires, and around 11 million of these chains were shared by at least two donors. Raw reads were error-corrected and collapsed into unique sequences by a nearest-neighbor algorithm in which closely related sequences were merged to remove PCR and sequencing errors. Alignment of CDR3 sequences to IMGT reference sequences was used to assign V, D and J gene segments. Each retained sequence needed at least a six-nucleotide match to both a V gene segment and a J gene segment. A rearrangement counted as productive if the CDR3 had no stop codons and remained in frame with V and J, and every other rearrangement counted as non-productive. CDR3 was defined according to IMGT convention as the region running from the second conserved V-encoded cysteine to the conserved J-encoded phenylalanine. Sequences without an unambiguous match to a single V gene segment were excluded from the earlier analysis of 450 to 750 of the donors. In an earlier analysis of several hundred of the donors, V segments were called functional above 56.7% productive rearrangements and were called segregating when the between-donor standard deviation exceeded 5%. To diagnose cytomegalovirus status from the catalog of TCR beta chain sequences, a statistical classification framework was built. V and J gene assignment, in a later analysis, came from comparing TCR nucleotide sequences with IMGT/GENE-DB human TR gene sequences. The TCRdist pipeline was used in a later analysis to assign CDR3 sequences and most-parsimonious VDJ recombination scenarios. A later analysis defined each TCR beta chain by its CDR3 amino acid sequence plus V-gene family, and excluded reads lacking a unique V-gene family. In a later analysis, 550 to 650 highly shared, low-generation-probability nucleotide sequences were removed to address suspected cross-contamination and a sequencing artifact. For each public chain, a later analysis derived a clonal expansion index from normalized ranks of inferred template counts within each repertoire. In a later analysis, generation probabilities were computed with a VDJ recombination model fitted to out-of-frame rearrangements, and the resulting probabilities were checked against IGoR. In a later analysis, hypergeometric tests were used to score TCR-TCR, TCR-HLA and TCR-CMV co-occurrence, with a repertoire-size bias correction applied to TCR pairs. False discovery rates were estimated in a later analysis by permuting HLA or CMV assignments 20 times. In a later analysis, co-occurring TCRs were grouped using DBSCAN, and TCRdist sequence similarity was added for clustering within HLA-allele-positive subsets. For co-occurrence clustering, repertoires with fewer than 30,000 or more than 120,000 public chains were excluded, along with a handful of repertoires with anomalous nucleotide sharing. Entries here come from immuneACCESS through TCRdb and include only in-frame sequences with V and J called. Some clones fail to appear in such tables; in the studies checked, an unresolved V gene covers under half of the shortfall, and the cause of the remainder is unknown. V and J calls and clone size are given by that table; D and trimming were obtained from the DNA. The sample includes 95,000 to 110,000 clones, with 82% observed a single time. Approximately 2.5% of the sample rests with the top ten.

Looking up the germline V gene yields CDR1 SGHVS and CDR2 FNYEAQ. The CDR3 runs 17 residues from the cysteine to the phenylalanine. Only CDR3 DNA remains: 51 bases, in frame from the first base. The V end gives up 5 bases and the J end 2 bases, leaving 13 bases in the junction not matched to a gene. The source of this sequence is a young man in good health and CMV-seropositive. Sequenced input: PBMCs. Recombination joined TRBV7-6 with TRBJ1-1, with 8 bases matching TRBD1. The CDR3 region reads CASSRLARTGPNTEAFF. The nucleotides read TGTGCCAGCAGCCGTTTGGCCCGGACAGGGCCCAACACTGAAGCTTTCTTT.